What follows are 30 T cell receptor beta chains derived from one specimen sequenced in a study of shared clonotypes between healthy human individuals. Here immunoSEQ multiplex PCR was the method, and the copy in TCRdb shows in-frame clones only, minus some. The table shows 650,000 to 750,000 clones, with about three quarters occurring only once. The sample comprised memory CD4+ T cells sorted from blood. As for subset: CD45RA-negative fraction. These receptors all come from a woman in her thirties in good health.

This chain links TRBV11-2 with TRBJ2-7; possible D gene TRBD1, 6 bases. The CDR3 runs to 16 residues. Trimming took off 4 bases at V and 3 bases at J, with 19 bases between the two ends. Germline V gene lookup returns CDR1 SGHAT and CDR2 FQNNGV. The CDR3 bases are TGTGCCAGCAGCTCCTTTGGGGGCATAGAAGTCTACGAGCAGTACTTC. Amino acid sequence: CASSSFGGIEVYEQYF.

The chain couples TRBV20-1 to TRBJ1-2; no reliable D call. CDR1 is DFQATT, CDR2 SNEGSKA, per germline (reference sequence). V lost 7 bases to trimming and J lost 6 bases, with 12 bases between them. The CDR3 loop spans 11 amino acids. CDR3 bases: TGCAGTGTTTTGGGAAGGGATGGCTACACCTTC. Protein product: CSVLGRDGYTF.

The CDR3 here is CASRSGSSYEQYF. In DNA form, the CDR3 reads TGTGCCAGCCGCTCCGGGAGCTCCTACGAGCAGTACTTC. This chain uses TRBV28 with TRBJ2-7, with TRBD2 as a possible D gene (6 bases). V shed 8 bases and J shed 0 bases, with 11 bases lying between them. The germline V gene has CDR1 MDHEN and CDR2 SYDVKM. The CDR3 sequence is 13 residues long.

V is TRBV7-2 and J is TRBJ1-1; a weak D match, TRBD1 (6 bases). The CDR3 runs 13 residues. The V gene's germline CDR1 is SGHTA and CDR2 FQGNSA. Trimming took off 2 bases at V and 4 bases at J, with 8 bases between the two ends. The CDR3 region has the DNA TGTGCCAGCAGCTTAACCAGGGGCACTGAAGCTTTCTTT. It translates to CASSLTRGTEAFF.

V and J are TRBV10-2 and TRBJ2-7; D unresolved. V shed 8 bases and J shed 1 base, with 9 bases lying between them. The CDR3 spans 12 residues. Per germline, CDR1 WSHSY and CDR2 SAAADI. The CDR3 sequence: CASARQSYEQYF. For the CDR3, the DNA is TGCGCCAGCGCTAGGCAGTCCTACGAGCAGTACTTC.

The chain has TRBV19 and TRBJ2-4, with D possibly matching TRBD1 (5 bases). Trimming took 6 bases from V and 0 from J, leaving 12 bases between them. Germline CDR1 LNHDA, CDR2 SQIVND (reference sequence). This CDR3 has 15 amino acids. The chain's CDR3 is CASSLGLVAKNIQYF. The CDR3, as DNA: TGTGCCAGTAGCCTGGGGCTGGTAGCCAAAAACATTCAGTACTTC.

Worth noting for this clone: At one end the junction does not follow the germline gene, possibly because of a read error. The rearrangement links TRBV18 to TRBJ2-5; 9 bases map to TRBD1. The CDR3 sequence is 12 residues long. Germline assignment: CDR1 KGHSH and CDR2 LQKENI. The CDR3 DNA sequence: TGTGCCAGCTCACCACGGGACAGGGAGGCCCACTTC. Translated: CASSPRDREAHF.

This chain connects TRBV19 to TRBJ2-7; 7 bases match TRBD1. The length of the CDR3 is 11 residues. V lost 9 bases and J lost 4; bases outside the gene matches: 3. Germline V lookup: CDR1 LNHDA, CDR2 SQIVND (reference sequence). The chain's CDR3 is CASGTVYEQYF. CDR3 in DNA: TGTGCCAGCGGGACAGTATACGAGCAGTACTTC.

This chain joins TRBV7-9 and TRBJ2-6; D remains unclear. Trimming removed 5 bases from V and 0 bases from J, with 14 bases in between. Germline assignment: CDR1 SEHNR and CDR2 FQNEAQ (reference sequence). CDR3 length: 17 amino acids. CDR3 loop: CASSQNPIYSGANVLTF. DNA of the CDR3: TGTGCCAGCAGCCAAAACCCAATCTACTCTGGGGCCAACGTCCTGACTTTC.

In its sample, this clone was seen once. V gene TRBV28 combines with J gene TRBJ1-1, with D hard to call. Between the trimmed V and J ends, which lost 5 bases and 2 bases, there was a span of 12 bases. Germline values: CDR1 MDHEN, CDR2 SYDVKM. The CDR3 is 14 residues long. For the CDR3, the DNA is TGTGCCAGCAGTCGTCTGGCGGGAAACACTGAAGCTTTCTTT. Amino acids: CASSRLAGNTEAFF. The variable domain in full, with the rest retrieved from reference TRBV28 and TRBJ1-1, is DVKVTQSSRYLVKRTGEKVFLECVQDMDHENMFWYRQDPGLGLRLIYFSYDVKMKEKGDIPEGYSVSREKKERFSLILESASTNQTSMYLCASSRLAGNTEAFFGQGTRLTVV.

This clone was observed a handful of times. The J gene is TRBJ1-5, the V gene TRBV28, with 12 bases aligning to TRBD1. From germline, CDR1 is MDHEN and CDR2 SYDVKM. V was clipped by 6 bases and J by 7 bases; unmatched bases: 7. This CDR3 is built from 15 residues. The CDR3 is CASRPGTGGQQPQHF. Here the CDR3 DNA reads TGTGCCAGCAGACCAGGGACAGGGGGCCAACAGCCCCAGCATTTT.

This clone was found once. The rearrangement links TRBV7-8 to TRBJ2-3; D possibly matches TRBD1 or TRBD2 (5 bases each). The CDR3 is made up of 15 amino acids. Per the germline V gene, CDR1 is SGHVS and CDR2 is FQNEAQ. Trimming shortened V by 4 bases and J by 2 bases, and 13 bases separated the two germline ends. CDR3 DNA sequence: TGTGCCAGCAGCTGGGGACCGGGCTCCACAGATACGCAGTATTTT. Translating it yields CASSWGPGSTDTQYF. Drawing the rest from reference TRBV7-8 and TRBJ2-3, the complete variable domain is GAGVSQSPRYKVAKRGQDVALRCDPISGHVSLFWYQQALGQGPEFLTYFQNEAQLDKSGLPSDRFFAERPEGSVSTLKIQRTQQEDSAVYLCASSWGPGSTDTQYFGPGTRLTVL.

In regard to this clone: Other DNA variants within this sample encode the same CDR3. The chain links TRBV5-1 to TRBJ2-3; TRBD2 aligns across 8 bases. The V gene's germline CDR1 is SGHRS and CDR2 YFSETQ. The length of the CDR3 is 15 residues. Trimming cost V 0 bases and J 6 bases; bases outside gene matches: 6. The CDR3: CASSLEGREADTQYF. The DNA of the CDR3 is TGCGCCAGCAGCTTGGAAGGGCGGGAGGCGGATACGCAGTATTTT.

This clone was recorded once. The genes are TRBV18 and TRBJ2-7; D uncertain. The CDR3 has 15 amino acids. Trimming cost V 8 bases and J 2 bases, with 19 bases left between them. Germline lookup yields CDR1 KGHSH and CDR2 LQKENI. DNA for the CDR3: TGTGCCAGCCGAGCCTGGACCGGAAGGACCTACGAGCAGTACTTC. Translation gives CASRAWTGRTYEQYF.

V and J are TRBV18 and TRBJ1-4, with D hard to call. This CDR3 comprises 15 residues. V lost 4 bases, J lost 5 bases, and 14 bases lay in between. CDR1 KGHSH and CDR2 LQKENI come from the germline V gene. DNA of the CDR3: TGTGCCAGCTCACGACGGACGGCGGACAATGAAAAACTGTTTTTT. It yields the protein CASSRRTADNEKLFF. Supplemented by reference TRBV18 and TRBJ1-4, the full variable domain reads NAGVMQNPRHLVRRRGQEARLRCSPMKGHSHVYWYRQLPEEGLKFMVYLQKENIIDESGMPKERFSAEFPKEGPSILRIQQVVRGDSAAYFCASSRRTADNEKLFFGSGTQLSVL.

As to this clone: Other DNA sequences in this specimen translate into the identical CDR3. V is TRBV11-3 and J is TRBJ2-1; D perhaps matches TRBD1 (5 bases). The CDR3 loop spans 16 amino acids. Germline values: CDR1 SGHNT, CDR2 YENEEA. Trimming shortened V by 1 base and J by 0 bases, and 10 bases separated the two germline ends. This CDR3 is CASSLAGPSSYNEQFF. The DNA for the CDR3 is TGTGCCAGCAGCTTAGCAGGGCCGAGCTCCTACAATGAGCAGTTCTTC.

This clone has a single count. The same CDR3 is also encoded by other DNA sequences in this sample. The rearrangement uses TRBV5-1 and TRBJ2-1; 10 bases are a match to TRBD2. J was trimmed by 3 bases and V by 4 bases; bases with no gene match: 4. The CDR3 consists of 15 residues. Germline lookup yields CDR1 SGHRS and CDR2 YFSETQ. CDR3 DNA: TGCGCCAGCAGCAAATCTAGCGGGAGCTACAATGAGCAGTTCTTC. Amino acids: CASSKSSGSYNEQFF.

The V and J genes are TRBV2 and TRBJ2-2; the match to TRBD2 covers 7 bases. CDR1 and CDR2 from the germline V gene are SNHLY and FYNNEI. V gave up 7 bases and J gave up 3 bases; unmatched junction bases: 11. The CDR3 has 16 residues. CDR3 sequence reads: CASNPLGTTYTGELFF. CDR3 nucleotides: TGTGCCAGCAACCCCTTGGGGACTACCTACACCGGGGAGCTGTTTTTT.

The chain employs TRBV28 and TRBJ1-2; D call uncertain. V was pared by 7 bases and J by 0 bases, with 15 bases between. Germline lookup yields CDR1 MDHEN and CDR2 SYDVKM. The CDR3 has 15 amino acids. CDR3 loop: CASTPRGYSNYGYTF. CDR3 in DNA: TGTGCCAGCACTCCACGAGGCTATTCTAACTATGGCTACACCTTC.

This chain uses TRBV28 with TRBJ1-5, with D maybe TRBD1 (5 bases). The CDR3 runs 13 residues. Germline V gene sequence: CDR1 MDHEN, CDR2 SYDVKM. V was cut by 5 bases and J by 4 bases, with 9 bases left in between. This CDR3 reads CASSTGGNQPQHF. The CDR3 DNA sequence: TGTGCCAGCAGTACGGGGGGGAATCAGCCCCAGCATTTT.

The CDR3 DNA reads as TGTGCCAGCAGTTGGACAGGGTGGGTAAATGAGCAGTTCTTC. This sequence encodes CASSWTGWVNEQFF. The chain links TRBV28 to TRBJ2-1, with TRBD1 matching 8 bases. The CDR3 sequence is 14 residues long. The germline V gene has CDR1 MDHEN and CDR2 SYDVKM. V was clipped by 4 bases and J by 7 bases; unmatched bases: 6.

This clone was seen a few times. The chain recombines TRBV7-7 with TRBJ2-1; 11 positions match TRBD2. The V gene end was trimmed by 5 bases and the J gene end by 5 bases; junction bases not matched to a gene: 5. This CDR3 is built from 15 residues. The germline CDR1 and CDR2 sequences are SSHAT and FNYEAQ (reference sequence). The CDR3 here is CASSRGLAENNEQFF. CDR3 sequence (DNA): TGTGCCAGCAGCAGGGGACTAGCGGAGAACAATGAGCAGTTCTTC.

This clone occurred a few times. This chain uses TRBV14 with TRBJ2-3; tentatively, D is TRBD2 (6 bases). V lost 4 bases to trimming and J lost 3 bases, with 14 bases between them. CDR3 length: 15 amino acids. Germline lookup yields CDR1 SGHDN and CDR2 FVKESK. The CDR3 is CASSPRRGLTDTQYF. DNA for the CDR3: TGTGCCAGCAGCCCTAGGAGGGGTTTGACAGATACGCAGTATTTT.

The chain carries TRBV27 and TRBJ2-3; 9 nucleotides align to TRBD1. This CDR3 comprises 14 residues. Unmatched junction bases numbered 2, after V lost 3 bases and J lost 4 bases. From germline, CDR1 is MNHEY and CDR2 SMNVEV (reference sequence). This CDR3 is CASSLGQGSDTQYF. The CDR3 nucleotides read TGTGCCAGCAGTTTGGGACAGGGTTCAGATACGCAGTATTTT.

The V call is TRBV6-1, the J call TRBJ1-2; 8 bases fit TRBD1. CDR3 length: 14 residues. Trimming at V came to 4 bases and at J to 2 bases, leaving 3 bases not matched to a gene. The germline V gene encodes CDR1 MNHNS and CDR2 SASEGT. The CDR3 loop reads CASSVTGDNYGYTF. CDR3 in DNA: TGTGCCAGCAGTGTGACAGGGGACAACTATGGCTACACCTTC.

The chain carries TRBV30 and TRBJ2-7; 9 bases are shared with TRBD1. Germline CDR1 is GTSNPN and CDR2 is SVGIG (reference sequence). The CDR3 totals 16 residues. Losses at the gene ends were 0 bases for V and 2 bases for J; bases not matched to a gene: 8. The CDR3: CAWSVQGAVNPYEQYF. In nucleotides, the CDR3 is TGTGCCTGGAGTGTACAGGGGGCGGTTAACCCCTACGAGCAGTACTTC. The full variable domain, completed using reference TRBV30 and TRBJ2-7, is SQTIHQWPATLVQPVGSPLSLECTVEGTSNPNLYWYRQAAGRGLQLLFYSVGIGQISSEVPQNLSASRPQDRQFILSSKKLLLSDSGFYLCAWSVQGAVNPYEQYFGPGTRLTVT.

The rearrangement joins TRBV4-1 to TRBJ2-3, with 11 bases that match TRBD2. V lost 3 bases, J lost 1 base, and 3 bases stayed unmatched. The germline V gene encodes CDR1 MGHRA and CDR2 YSYEKL. The CDR3 covers 16 residues. CDR3 sequence reads: CASSHEGLAGTDTQYF. Written as DNA, the CDR3 is TGCGCCAGCAGCCACGAGGGACTAGCGGGCACAGATACGCAGTATTTT.

Ten or more counts support this clone. Sequence at one end of the junction differs from germline and may be a read error. This chain links TRBV29-1 with TRBJ1-2; D is perhaps TRBD1 (6 bases). The CDR3 has 12 residues. Per the germline V gene, CDR1 is SQVTM and CDR2 is ANQGSEA. This CDR3 reads CSVEDPGGGEAF. The CDR3 bases are TGCAGCGTTGAAGATCCCGGAGGGGGGGAGGCCTTC.

V is TRBV5-4 and J is TRBJ2-3; 8 positions agree with TRBD2. The CDR3 has 14 amino acids. The V segment lost 6 bases and the J segment 5 bases; nucleotides outside the gene matches: 8. Germline values: CDR1 SGHNT, CDR2 YYREEE (reference sequence). The CDR3 sequence is CASTNLAGQDTQYF. As DNA, the CDR3 is TGTGCCAGCACAAATTTAGCGGGGCAAGATACGCAGTATTTT.

V and J are TRBV28 and TRBJ2-1; D call uncertain. The V gene's germline CDR1 is MDHEN and CDR2 SYDVKM. CDR3 length: 13 residues. Trimming took 4 bases from V and 0 from J, leaving 4 bases between them. The CDR3 nucleotides read TGTGCCAGCAGTTCCCACTCCTACAATGAGCAGTTCTTC. This gives the protein CASSSHSYNEQFF.